This T cell receptor beta chain was retrieved from a study of shared clonotypes between healthy human individuals. Study-wide findings and caveats: When naive CD4 clonotypes were compared across several donors, 4% to 6.5% were shared. Since donors were few, the genetic and exposure-history diversity represented was limited.

Sequencing used immunoSEQ multiplex PCR; TCRdb keeps in-frame clones, though not all of them. Of roughly 2,000,000 clones listed, 93% were seen once; the top ten hold approximately 1.7%. The naive CD8 population came from CD45RO-negative cells selected for CCR7, without terminally differentiated effector memory CD45RA+ cells. Among the donors, all were Caucasian adults who lived in Nashville, Tennessee. A note on this clone: Its target is unknown. This same CDR3 is encoded by further DNA sequences in the sample.

The germline V gene encodes CDR1 LGHNA and CDR2 YNFKEQ. CDR3 length: 12 residues. Trimming took off 4 bases at V and 7 bases at J, with 8 bases between the two ends. The sequenced sample was naive CD8+ T cells from PBMCs. The clonotype comes from a young man in good health. Some clones in this sample may be carry-over from other donors' samples. The rearrangement joins TRBV4-2 to TRBJ2-1; maybe TRBD1 (7 bases). The CDR3 region is CASSPGGNEQFF. In DNA form, the CDR3 reads TGTGCCAGCAGCCCAGGGGGGAATGAGCAGTTCTTC.